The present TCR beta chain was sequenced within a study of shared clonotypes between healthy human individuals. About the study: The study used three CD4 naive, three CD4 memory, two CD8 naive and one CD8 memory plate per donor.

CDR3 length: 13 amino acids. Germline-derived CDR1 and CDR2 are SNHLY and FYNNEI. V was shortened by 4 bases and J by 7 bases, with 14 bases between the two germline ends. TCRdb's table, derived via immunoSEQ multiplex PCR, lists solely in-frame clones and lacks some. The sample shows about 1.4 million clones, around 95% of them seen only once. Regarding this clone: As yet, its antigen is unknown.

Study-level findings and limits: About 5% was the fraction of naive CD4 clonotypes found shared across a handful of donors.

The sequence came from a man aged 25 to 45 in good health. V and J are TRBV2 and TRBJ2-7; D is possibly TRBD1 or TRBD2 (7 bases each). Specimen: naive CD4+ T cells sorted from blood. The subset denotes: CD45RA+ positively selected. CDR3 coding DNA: TGTGCCAGCAGTGGACAGGGAGGGTCTGAGCAGTACTTC. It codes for CASSGQGGSEQYF.